One and the same sample provided the 27 T cell receptor beta chains below, sequenced in a study of Ad26.COV2.S vaccination and SARS-CoV-2 variants. Treatment specified: some 20 received Ad26.COV2.S at low or high dose, single or two shots; roughly 5 received placebo; per-sample allocation not given. Collection of samples fell on day 63 after the first vaccine or placebo injection. Here immunoSEQ multiplex PCR was the method, and the copy in TCRdb shows in-frame clones only, minus some. The sample contains 200,000 to 250,000 clones, around 87% of which appear only once. The source material was peripheral blood, sampled in a trial of Ad26.COV2.S vaccine versus placebo. The receptors derive from a person between 18 and 65 years old who received the Ad26.COV2.S COVID-19 vaccine or a placebo.

V is TRBV7-2 and J is TRBJ2-7; TRBD2 matches at 9 bases. The CDR3 runs to 16 residues. V lost 0 bases, J lost 5 bases, and 8 bases stayed unmatched. Per germline, CDR1 SGHTA and CDR2 FQGNSA. The CDR3 region has the DNA TGTGCCAGCAGCTTAGCGGTGGCTAGCGGGGCCCACGAGCAGTACTTC. Translating gives CASSLAVASGAHEQYF.

This chain joins TRBV5-6 and TRBJ1-2; D gene unclear. The CDR3 extends over 13 amino acids. Germline V gene lookup returns CDR1 SGHDT and CDR2 YYEEEE. The V and J ends lost 4 bases and 4 bases respectively, with 11 bases between them. The CDR3 sequence: CASSPGLSYGYTF. In DNA, the CDR3 is TGTGCCAGCAGCCCCGGTCTTAGCTATGGCTACACCTTC. The full variable domain, completed using reference TRBV5-6 and TRBJ1-2, is DAGVTQSPTHLIKTRGQQVTLRCSPKSGHDTVSWYQQALGQGPQFIFQYYEEEERQRGNFPDRFSGHQFPNYSSELNVNALLLGDSALYLCASSPGLSYGYTFGSGTRLTVV.

The CDR3 DNA follows: TGTGCCACCAGTGATTTGCAAGGAGGTGAGCAGTTCTTC. It is translated as CATSDLQGGEQFF. The V call is TRBV24-1, the J call TRBJ2-1; tentative D call: TRBD2 (5 bases). The germline V and J ends were trimmed by 0 bases and 9 bases, with 8 bases remaining between them. Germline V CDR1 and CDR2: KGHDR, SFDVKD. CDR3 length: 13 residues.

The chain carries TRBV7-2 and TRBJ1-3, with unresolved D. This CDR3 is built from 16 residues. CDR1 and CDR2 from the germline V gene are SGHTA and FQGNSA. Trimming took 5 bases from V and 0 from J, leaving 14 bases between them. As DNA, the CDR3 is TGTGCCAGCAGCCCCAGGTTAAGGGACTCTGGAAACACCATATATTTT. Protein: CASSPRLRDSGNTIYF.

The chain carries TRBV9 and TRBJ2-7; D is ambiguous. V lost 0 bases and J lost 3, with 7 bases in between. Germline V CDR1 and CDR2: SGDLS, YYNGEE. The CDR3 spans 13 residues. This CDR3 reads CASSVGLNYEQYF. The CDR3 DNA reads as TGTGCCAGCAGCGTAGGGCTGAACTACGAGCAGTACTTC.

V usage is TRBV4-1 and J usage is TRBJ2-2; D remains ambiguous. With 3 bases removed from V and 3 bases from J, the gap between germline ends came to 8 bases. Per germline, CDR1 MGHRA and CDR2 YSYEKL. The CDR3 has 14 residues. This chain's CDR3 is CASSHGSYTGELFF. CDR3 sequence (DNA): TGCGCCAGCAGCCACGGCAGTTACACCGGGGAGCTGTTTTTT.

The rearrangement joins TRBV5-8 to TRBJ1-4; 10 bases map to TRBD1. The germline gives CDR1 SGHTS, CDR2 YDEGEE. With V trimmed by 1 base and J by 8 bases, 5 bases remained unmatched. The CDR3 is made up of 15 amino acids. The CDR3: CASSLRTGGNEKLFF. The CDR3 DNA reads as TGTGCCAGCAGCTTGAGGACAGGGGGAAACGAAAAACTGTTTTTT.

J is TRBJ2-2 and V is TRBV27; 9 nucleotides match TRBD1. The CDR3 is made up of 16 amino acids. Germline V CDR1 and CDR2: MNHEY, SMNVEV (reference sequence). The trim removed 6 bases at V and 6 bases at J, leaving 11 bases unmatched. The CDR3 nucleotides read TGTGCCAGCAGGCCCGGACAGGGGCGAATGGCCGGGGAGCTGTTTTTT. Translation: CASRPGQGRMAGELFF.

The V call is TRBV27, the J call TRBJ2-7; D not resolved. The germline V and J ends were trimmed by 3 bases and 2 bases, with 8 bases remaining between them. The CDR3 has 13 amino acids. The germline gives CDR1 MNHEY, CDR2 SMNVEV (reference sequence). The CDR3 loop reads CASSLLSPYEQYF. CDR3 DNA: TGTGCCAGCAGTTTGTTGTCGCCCTACGAGCAGTACTTC.

The rearrangement joins TRBV6-5 to TRBJ1-3; weak D call: TRBD1 (5 bases). Trimming took 6 bases from V and 0 from J, leaving 12 bases between them. CDR1 is MNHEY and CDR2 is SVGAGI in the germline V gene. The CDR3 length is 15 residues. This chain's CDR3 is CASRWDASSGNTIYF. CDR3 in DNA: TGTGCCAGCAGATGGGACGCTAGCTCTGGAAACACCATATATTTT.

In DNA form, the CDR3 reads TGTGCCAGCAGCTTAGATCGGGGGGCCCTTAATGAAAAACTGTTTTTT. This translates into CASSLDRGALNEKLFF. V and J are TRBV11-3 and TRBJ1-4; a possible D gene is TRBD1 (6 bases). Deletions cut 0 bases from V and 4 bases from J, with 12 bases between. Germline CDR1 and CDR2: SGHNT and YENEEA. This CDR3 has 16 residues.

This clone was seen more than once but under ten times. This chain joins TRBV7-2 and TRBJ1-6; D is perhaps TRBD1 (6 bases). The CDR3 loop spans 16 amino acids. V lost 5 bases, J lost 4 bases, and 15 bases lay in between. The V gene's germline CDR1 is SGHTA and CDR2 FQGNSA. This chain's CDR3 is CASSTGGTLYNSPLHF. The CDR3, as DNA: TGTGCCAGCAGCACCGGGGGGACACTATATAATTCACCCCTCCACTTT.

The V call is TRBV11-2, the J call TRBJ2-7; 9 nucleotides agree with TRBD1. The junction had 7 bases not matched to a gene; V was cut back by 4 bases and J by 6 bases. There are 14 residues in the CDR3. Per germline, CDR1 SGHAT and CDR2 FQNNGV. CDR3 sequence (DNA): TGTGCCAGCAGCTCCAACAGGGGGCAGGGCGAGCAGTACTTC. It specifies CASSSNRGQGEQYF.

The chain uses TRBV6-2 or TRBV6-3 and TRBJ2-7; maybe TRBD1 (5 bases). Between the trimmed V and J ends, which lost 2 bases and 7 bases, there was a span of 12 bases. CDR1 is MNHEY, CDR2 SVGEGT, per germline. This CDR3 has 13 amino acids. In nucleotides, the CDR3 is TGTGCCAGCAGTTACGATCCAGGGCGGGAGCAGTACTTC. Translation: CASSYDPGREQYF.

This chain links TRBV28 with TRBJ1-3; TRBD1 matches at 8 bases. Germline V CDR1 and CDR2: MDHEN, SYDVKM. V shed 4 bases, J shed 7 bases, and the junction held 9 bases outside the gene matches. This CDR3 is 15 amino acids long. CDR3 in amino acids: CASSSDRGQRNTIYF. CDR3 coding DNA: TGTGCCAGCAGTTCAGACAGGGGACAGAGGAACACCATATATTTT.

The table lists this clone with many counts. The CDR3 nucleotides read TGCGCCAGCAGCCAAGACCTAAGTCGGGATGAGCAGTTCTTC. Protein sequence: CASSQDLSRDEQFF. The V gene is TRBV4-1, the J gene TRBJ2-1; unclear D gene. The length of the CDR3 is 14 residues. The germline CDR1 and CDR2 sequences are MGHRA and YSYEKL. The germline V and J ends were trimmed by 0 bases and 8 bases, with 11 bases remaining between them.

CDR3: CASSEQGTGNTIYF. CDR3 in DNA: TGTGCCAGCAGTGAACAGGGGACTGGAAACACCATATATTTT. The chain recombines TRBV6-1 with TRBJ1-3; maybe TRBD1 (6 bases). The length of the CDR3 is 14 residues. The V end was cut by 2 bases, the J end by 2 bases, with 7 bases between. Germline assignment: CDR1 MNHNS and CDR2 SASEGT.

This clone occurred once. The gene calls are TRBV7-2 and TRBJ1-1, with D perhaps matching TRBD1 (5 bases). The CDR3 runs to 15 residues. With 8 bases removed from V and 1 base from J, the gap between germline ends came to 17 bases. Germline CDR1 SGHTA, CDR2 FQGNSA. The CDR3 nucleotides are TGTGCCAGCGGCACAACGAGACAGCCGAACACTGAAGCTTTCTTT. This translates into CASGTTRQPNTEAFF.

The CDR3 here is CASSLKSSGGETQYF. For the CDR3, the DNA is TGTGCCAGCAGCTTAAAGTCTAGCGGGGGGGAGACCCAGTACTTC. The chain links TRBV7-2 to TRBJ2-5; 11 nucleotides match TRBD2. V lost 2 bases and J lost 5; bases outside the gene matches: 4. The CDR3 has 15 amino acids. Per germline, CDR1 SGHTA and CDR2 FQGNSA. Variable domain in full (rest from reference TRBV7-2 and TRBJ2-5): GAGVSQSPSNKVTEKGKDVELRCDPISGHTALYWYRQSLGQGLEFLIYFQGNSAPDKSGLPSDRFSAERTGGSVSTLTIQRTQQEDSAVYLCASSLKSSGGETQYFGPGTRLLVL.

The chain couples TRBV6-5 to TRBJ2-3; weak D call: TRBD2 (5 bases). The V and J ends lost 4 bases and 5 bases respectively, with 7 bases between them. The CDR3 is 12 residues long. CDR1 is MNHEY and CDR2 is SVGAGI in the germline V gene. Here the CDR3 reads CASSFGRDTQYF. As DNA, the CDR3 is TGTGCCAGCAGTTTTGGGAGAGATACGCAGTATTTT.

A remark on this clone: A read error may be the cause here, since a much bigger clone is one base away. The rearrangement links TRBV3-1 (or the pseudogene TRBV3-2) to TRBJ1-5; unclear D gene. The CDR3 sequence is 13 residues long. Germline V gene lookup returns CDR1 LGHDT and CDR2 YNNKEL (reference sequence). Trimming stripped 2 bases from V and 4 bases from J, with 6 bases between. The CDR3 here is CASSQKGNQPQHF. Written as DNA, the CDR3 is TGTGCCAGCAGCCAAAAGGGAAATCAGCCCCAGCATTTT.

V gene TRBV19 combines with J gene TRBJ2-7, with D tentatively TRBD1 or TRBD2 (5 bases each). The CDR3 is made up of 13 amino acids. The germline V gene encodes CDR1 LNHDA and CDR2 SQIVND (reference sequence). The V and J ends lost 9 bases and 5 bases respectively, with 17 bases between them. CDR3 coding DNA: TGTGCCAGCCCTCCTTGGGACGGTAACGAGCAGTACTTC. Its protein product is CASPPWDGNEQYF.

This sequence joins TRBV11-2 and TRBJ2-7; TRBD2 agrees at 7 bases. The CDR3 contains 17 residues. V trimming: 0 bases; J trimming: 4 bases; junction bases outside the gene matches: 12. Per germline, CDR1 SGHAT and CDR2 FQNNGV. The CDR3 region has the DNA TGTGCCAGCAGCTTAGATCTGGTTTCTAGCGGAACTTACGAGCAGTACTTC. Translated: CASSLDLVSSGTYEQYF.

The rearrangement uses TRBV7-9 and TRBJ1-5, with no clear D. Germline values: CDR1 SEHNR, CDR2 FQNEAQ (reference sequence). CDR3 size: 15 residues. Trimming cost V 3 bases and J 3 bases, with 12 bases left between them. The CDR3 DNA reads TGTGCCAGCAGCTTGGACGGTAGCCTCAATCAGCCCCAGCATTTT. It translates to CASSLDGSLNQPQHF.

The chain couples TRBV19 to TRBJ2-1; no firm D call. The ends were cut back, 3 bases at V and 8 bases at J, with 5 bases in the middle. The germline V gene has CDR1 LNHDA and CDR2 SQIVND (reference sequence). CDR3 length: 11 residues. The CDR3 reads CASSISYEQFF. Here the CDR3 DNA reads TGTGCCAGTAGTATTAGCTATGAGCAGTTCTTC.

The chain couples TRBV10-3 to TRBJ1-1, with TRBD1 matching over 7 bases. The junction had 10 bases not matched to a gene; V was cut back by 7 bases and J by 8 bases. CDR1 and CDR2 (germline): ENHRY, SYGVKD. CDR3 length: 13 residues. The CDR3: CAITILGGSEAFF. As DNA, the CDR3 is TGTGCCATCACTATACTAGGGGGCTCGGAAGCTTTCTTT.

In DNA form, the CDR3 reads TGTGCCAGCAGTTCCGGGACAGGGGGCTTCTACGAGCAGTACTTC. It encodes CASSSGTGGFYEQYF. This chain uses TRBV6-6 with TRBJ2-7; 12 bases align to TRBD1. Germline CDR1 is MNHNY and CDR2 is SVGAGI (reference sequence). This CDR3 region has 15 residues. Trimming at V came to 4 bases and at J to 3 bases, leaving 4 bases not matched to a gene.